This TCR beta chain was observed in a study of neurological immune-mediated disorders. This clonotype was observed many times. This CDR3 comprises 18 residues. Germline assignment: CDR1 LGHNA and CDR2 YNFKEQ. With 2 bases removed from V and 8 bases from J, the gap between germline ends came to 25 bases. TCRdb re-derived calls from the 5' RACE reads in MiXCR, one entry per CDR3 protein. The table has about 62,000 distinct CDR3 sequences, 3.5% to 4.5% seen once; the top ten hold around 2.2%. Input material: PBMCs. The source of this sequence is a woman aged 45-60 years with multiple sclerosis. The genes are TRBV4-2 and TRBJ2-1, with D perhaps being TRBD1 or TRBD2 (6 bases each). CDR3 residues: CASSQKRGRLAIWDEQFF. The CDR3 DNA is TGTGCCAGCAGCCAAAAAAGGGGGAGGCTAGCGATTTGGGATGAGCAGTTCTTC.